This T cell receptor (beta chain) was observed in a study of blood T cell repertoires in COVID-19. Original processing methods: Reference gene primer amplification gave estimated nucleated cell counts. Produced via immunoSEQ multiplex PCR; TCRdb's table is partial and in-frame only. The V and J calls and clone size were taken over from that table, and D and trimming were inferred from the DNA. The sample holds roughly 94,000 clones, more than 65% seen once. The sequenced material came from peripheral blood. The sequence derives from a man between 60 and 75 years old with acute or convalescent COVID-19.

CDR3 sequence (DNA): TGTGCCAGCAGCTTCGGGGGGAACACTGAAGCTTTCTTT. Encoded protein: CASSFGGNTEAFF. The J gene is TRBJ1-1, the V gene TRBV7-6, with D perhaps matching TRBD1 (5 bases). This CDR3 comprises 13 residues. CDR1 is SGHVS and CDR2 is FNYEAQ in the germline V gene. With 3 bases removed from V and 1 base from J, the gap between germline ends came to 6 bases. Variable domain in full (rest from reference TRBV7-6 and TRBJ1-1): GAGVSQSPRYKVTKRGQDVALRCDPISGHVSLYWYRQALGQGPEFLTYFNYEAQQDKSGLPNDRFSAERPEGSISTLTIQRTEQRDSAMYRCASSFGGNTEAFFGQGTRLTVV.